The entry that follows covers one T cell receptor beta chain sequence. This sample is drawn from a study of early stage breast cancer tumors. Generated by immunoSEQ multiplex PCR, the TCRdb table keeps only in-frame clones and is missing some. The data hold tens of thousands of clones, with about 70% observed a single time. The CDR3 is 16 residues long. V dropped 3 bases and J dropped 0; count of bases not matched to a gene: 5. Germline CDR1 is SGHTS and CDR2 is YDEGEE. This TCR derives from a person aged 45 to 59 with breast cancer. This chain links TRBV5-8 with TRBJ1-5; 8 bases fit TRBD1. The material sequenced was blood. The CDR3 protein is CASSSTGGYSNQPQHF. CDR3 DNA sequence: TGTGCCAGCAGCTCAACAGGGGGATATAGCAATCAGCCCCAGCATTTT.